Sequencing of this TCR beta chain was carried out in a study of early T cells in non-severe SARS-CoV-2 infection. Attachment of unique molecular identifiers to individual cDNA molecules was performed. Each CDR3 protein gets one entry after TCRdb re-called the 5' RACE reads with MiXCR. The repertoire holds about 45,000 distinct CDR3 sequences, around 10% seen once, with about a fifth in the top ten. The CDR3 consists of 16 residues. From germline, CDR1 is SGHTA and CDR2 FQGNSA. V was shortened by 5 bases and J by 6 bases, with 17 bases between the two germline ends. The specimen was whole blood. This clonotype was obtained from an adult who was a healthcare worker with PCR-confirmed SARS-CoV-2 infection or an uninfected control (not recorded which). This chain links TRBV7-2 with TRBJ1-6, with D possibly matching TRBD1 (6 bases). The chain's CDR3 is CASSPQGYGGNSPLHF. In DNA, the CDR3 is TGTGCCAGCAGCCCACAGGGCTACGGCGGTAATTCACCCCTCCACTTT.